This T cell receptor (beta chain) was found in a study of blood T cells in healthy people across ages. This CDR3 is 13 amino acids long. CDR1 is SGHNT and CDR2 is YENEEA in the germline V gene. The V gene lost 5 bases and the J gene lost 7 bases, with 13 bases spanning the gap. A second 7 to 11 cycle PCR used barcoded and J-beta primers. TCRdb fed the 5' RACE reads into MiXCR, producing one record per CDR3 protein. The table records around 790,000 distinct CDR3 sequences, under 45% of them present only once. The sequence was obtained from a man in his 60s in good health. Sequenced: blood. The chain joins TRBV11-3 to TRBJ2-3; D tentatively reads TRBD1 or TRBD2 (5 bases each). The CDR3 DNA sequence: TGTGCCAGCAGCGTCCAGGGACGATATACGCAGTATTTT. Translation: CASSVQGRYTQYF.